This T cell receptor (beta chain) was sequenced for a study of blood T cell repertoires in COVID-19. About the study: The origin of the acute and convalescent COVID-19 samples was the United States, Italy and Spain. From T cells, B-cell-depleted T cells, or PBMCs came the material, which was cDNA or gDNA.

As processed by the authors: Quantification of nucleated cells was approximated via reference gene primer amplification. TCRdb keeps only in-frame clones here, not all; method: immunoSEQ multiplex PCR. V and J calls and clone size are given by that table; D and trimming were obtained from the DNA. The sample consists of roughly 200,000 clones, approximately 88% of them appearing once. The specimen was peripheral blood. The sequence was obtained from a man aged 40-49 years with acute or convalescent COVID-19.

CDR3 sequence reads: CASSVAGTTYEQYF. CDR3 bases: TGTGCCAGCAGCGTAGCCGGGACTACGTACGAGCAGTACTTC. The chain couples TRBV9 to TRBJ2-7, with TRBD2 matching 7 bases. CDR1 is SGDLS, CDR2 YYNGEE, per germline. V lost 0 bases and J lost 4; bases outside the gene matches: 4. This CDR3 has 14 residues. Based on the CDR3 plus reference TRBV9 and TRBJ2-7, the full variable domain is DSGVTQTPKHLITATGQRVTLRCSPRSGDLSVYWYQQSLDQGLQFLIQYYNGEERAKGNILERFSAQQFPDLHSELNLSSLELGDSALYFCASSVAGTTYEQYFGPGTRLTVT.